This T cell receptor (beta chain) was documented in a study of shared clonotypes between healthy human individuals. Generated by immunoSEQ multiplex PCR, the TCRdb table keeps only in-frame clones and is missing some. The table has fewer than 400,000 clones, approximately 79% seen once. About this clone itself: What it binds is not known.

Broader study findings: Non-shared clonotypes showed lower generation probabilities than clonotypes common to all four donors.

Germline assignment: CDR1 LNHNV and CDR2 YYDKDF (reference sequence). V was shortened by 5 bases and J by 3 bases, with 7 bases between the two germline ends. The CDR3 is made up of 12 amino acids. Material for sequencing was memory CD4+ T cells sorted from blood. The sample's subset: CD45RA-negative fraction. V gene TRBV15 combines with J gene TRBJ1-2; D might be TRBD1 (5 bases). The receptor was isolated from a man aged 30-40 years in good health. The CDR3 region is CATSPGYYGYTF. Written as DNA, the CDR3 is TGTGCCACCAGCCCAGGGTACTATGGCTACACCTTC.